The rows below give T cell receptor beta chains drawn from one sample of a study of T-cell memory formation after mild COVID-19. TCRdb re-analysed the 5' RACE reads in MiXCR, keeping a single row per CDR3 protein. The sample holds hundreds of thousands of distinct CDR3 sequences, nearly 25% seen once. The sample comprised PBMCs or a T cell subset sorted from them (not recorded which). The receptor set was obtained from an adult woman who had mild COVID-19 (a few samples of this study predate the infection). Cell type and time point are not known. The conserved cysteine and the conserved F or W are not part of the CDR3 here.

J	V	length	CDR3
TRBJ2-2	TRBV29-1	14	SALTDNSGVTGELF
TRBJ1-1	TRBV29-1	12	SVEFGTRGTEAF
TRBJ1-1	TRBV7-8	13	ASSPRPPWNTEAF
TRBJ2-1	TRBV6-5	11	AVGTTLKDEQF
TRBJ1-5	TRBV18	12	ASSPRERDQPQH
TRBJ2-7	TRBV23-1	13	ASSQPSGEMDEQY
TRBJ1-2	TRBV24-1	12	ATSDSARGDGYT
TRBJ2-4	TRBV6-4	10	ASSGGRNIQY
TRBJ2-7	TRBV12-3/TRBV12-4	13	ASSFRGQGINEQY
TRBJ2-1	TRBV6-1	12	ASSEYWSTHEQF
TRBJ2-1	TRBV19	13	ASSIEGGRGNEQF
TRBJ1-1	TRBV6-5	12	ASRPTRRNTEAF
TRBJ2-1	TRBV27	13	ASSLSQGFHNEQF
TRBJ2-2	TRBV15	17	ATSRGISLAGGNTGELF
TRBJ2-2	TRBV24-1	11	ATSDFYAGELF
TRBJ1-6	TRBV7-2	14	ASSLTGWGGGSPLH
TRBJ1-2	TRBV7-6	12	ASSLLTGNYGYT
TRBJ2-7	TRBV4-1	11	ASSYSPMNEQY
TRBJ2-5	TRBV2	12	ASNREVSRETQY
TRBJ2-1	TRBV29-1	8	SAEGSQQF
TRBJ2-5	TRBV29-1	12	SVEEGSLKETQY
TRBJ1-4	TRBV27	12	ASSPGQTNEKLF
TRBJ2-3	TRBV20-1	10	SASPHSVDQY
TRBJ1-3	TRBV14	12	ASSQVAGEHTIY
TRBJ1-5	TRBV19	11	ASQNFQGQPQH
TRBJ2-7	TRBV5-5	13	ASSQRDSPWYEQY
TRBJ2-2	TRBV29-1	11	SVQTGEAGELF
TRBJ1-1	TRBV29-1	12	SADPGAVNTEAF
TRBJ2-5	TRBV4-2	17	ASSQVGTSGSGYQETQY
TRBJ1-4	TRBV28	13	ASSFLGGGAEKLF
TRBJ2-7	TRBV18	12	ASSPEGGSYEQY
TRBJ1-2	TRBV6-5	12	ASSYSPANYGYT
TRBJ2-1	TRBV7-9	14	ASTTLAGGPYNEQF
TRBJ1-6	TRBV20-1	10	SARGGNSPLH
TRBJ1-1	TRBV12-3/TRBV12-4	12	ASSLRDMNTEAF
TRBJ1-2	TRBV3-1	12	ASSRNRGTYGYT
TRBJ2-7	TRBV5-1	11	ASSFTTSQEQY
TRBJ2-1	TRBV7-3	11	ASSPIGGYEQF
TRBJ2-3	TRBV3-1	16	ASSQWDFRGSSTDTQY
TRBJ1-1	TRBV9	17	ASSALRDRGRLGNTEAF
TRBJ2-7	TRBV9	15	ASSDGTQGRGNYEQY
TRBJ2-1	TRBV19	15	ASSISGGNTPRSEQF
TRBJ2-1	TRBV12-3/TRBV12-4	11	ASATSSYNEQF
TRBJ1-5	TRBV6-1	11	ASSRTNIQPQH
TRBJ2-2	TRBV12-3/TRBV12-4	13	ASSLQGAVPGELF
TRBJ1-1	TRBV5-1	12	ASSLQSEGTEAF
TRBJ2-7	TRBV5-1	14	ASSLVWGTVSYEQY
TRBJ2-7	TRBV19	9	ASRPSYEQY
TRBJ2-3	TRBV7-9	14	ASSLSRGGGTDTQY
TRBJ2-3	TRBV20-1	14	SAPLAGGGRGDTQY
TRBJ2-3	TRBV5-1	14	ASSLGLAVSTDTQY
TRBJ2-5	TRBV7-6	11	ASTHGVQETQY
TRBJ1-3	TRBV6-5	13	ASSYDRGYGNTIY
TRBJ2-2	TRBV7-6	12	ASSLVRNTGELF
TRBJ2-5	TRBV9	13	ASSVAPGISETQY
TRBJ2-7	TRBV7-8	14	ASSSPGVKSSYEQY